The following is a T cell receptor (beta chain) sequence with its context. The data derive from a study of blood T cell repertoires in COVID-19. The trim removed 7 bases at V and 3 bases at J, leaving 6 bases unmatched. Germline CDR1 and CDR2: GTSNPN and SVGIG (reference sequence). CDR3 length equals 14 residues. TCRdb's copy holds only in-frame clones and misses some; the assay was immunoSEQ multiplex PCR. This table has more than 80,000 clones, about four fifths appearing once. Source material: peripheral blood. This chain connects TRBV30 to TRBJ1-6; TRBD1 agrees at 7 bases. This clonotype was obtained from a man aged 50 to 60 with active or convalescent COVID-19. The CDR3 is CASTQGSYNSPLHF. DNA of the CDR3: TGTGCCTCGACACAGGGGAGCTATAATTCACCCCTCCACTTT. Full variable domain (outside the CDR3, taken from reference TRBV30 and TRBJ1-6): SQTIHQWPATLVQPVGSPLSLECTVEGTSNPNLYWYRQAAGRGLQLLFYSVGIGQISSEVPQNLSASRPQDRQFILSSKKLLLSDSGFYLCASTQGSYNSPLHFGNGTRLTVT.